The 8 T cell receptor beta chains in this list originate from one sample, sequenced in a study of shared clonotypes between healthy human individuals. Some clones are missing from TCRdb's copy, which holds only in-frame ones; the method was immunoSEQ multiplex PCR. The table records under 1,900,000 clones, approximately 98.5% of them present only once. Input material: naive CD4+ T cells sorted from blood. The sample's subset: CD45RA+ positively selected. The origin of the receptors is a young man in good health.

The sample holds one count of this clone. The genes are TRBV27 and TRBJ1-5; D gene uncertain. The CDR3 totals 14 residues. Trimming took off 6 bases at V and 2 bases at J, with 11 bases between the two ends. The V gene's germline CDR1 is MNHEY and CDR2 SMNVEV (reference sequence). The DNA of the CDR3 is TGTGCCAGCAGGGCTGTTCGGGGCAATCAGCCCCAGCATTTT. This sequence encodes CASRAVRGNQPQHF.

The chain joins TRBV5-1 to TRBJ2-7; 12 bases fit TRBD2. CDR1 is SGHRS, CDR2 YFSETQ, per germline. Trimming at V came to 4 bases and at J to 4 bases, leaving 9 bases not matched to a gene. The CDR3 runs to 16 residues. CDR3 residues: CASSPNGLAGTYEQYF. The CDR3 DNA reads TGCGCCAGCAGCCCCAACGGACTAGCGGGAACTTACGAGCAGTACTTC.

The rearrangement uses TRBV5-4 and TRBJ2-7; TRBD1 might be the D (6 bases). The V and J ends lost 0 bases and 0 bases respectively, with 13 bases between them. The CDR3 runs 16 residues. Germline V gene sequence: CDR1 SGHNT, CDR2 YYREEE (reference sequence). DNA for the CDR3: TGTGCCAGCAGCTTGGGACGACAGGTGAGCTCCTACGAGCAGTACTTC. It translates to CASSLGRQVSSYEQYF.

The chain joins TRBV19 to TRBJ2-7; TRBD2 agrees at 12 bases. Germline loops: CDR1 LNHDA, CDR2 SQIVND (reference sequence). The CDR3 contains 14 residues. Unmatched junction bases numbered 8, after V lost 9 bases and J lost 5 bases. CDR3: CASRKLAGGHEQYF. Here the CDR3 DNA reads TGTGCCAGCAGAAAACTAGCGGGAGGCCACGAGCAGTACTTC.

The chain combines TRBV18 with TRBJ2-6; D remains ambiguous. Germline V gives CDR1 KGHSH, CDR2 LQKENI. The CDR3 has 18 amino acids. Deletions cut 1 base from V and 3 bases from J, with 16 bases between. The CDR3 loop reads CASSPLASLSGGANVLTF. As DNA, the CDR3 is TGTGCCAGCTCACCACTCGCCTCGCTGAGTGGTGGGGCCAACGTCCTGACTTTC.

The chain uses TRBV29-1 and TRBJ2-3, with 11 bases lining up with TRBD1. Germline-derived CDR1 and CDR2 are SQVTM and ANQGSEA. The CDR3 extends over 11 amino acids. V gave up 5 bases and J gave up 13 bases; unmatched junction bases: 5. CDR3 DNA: TGCAGCGTTACGGACAGGGGGCTAGAGTATTTT. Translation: CSVTDRGLEYF.

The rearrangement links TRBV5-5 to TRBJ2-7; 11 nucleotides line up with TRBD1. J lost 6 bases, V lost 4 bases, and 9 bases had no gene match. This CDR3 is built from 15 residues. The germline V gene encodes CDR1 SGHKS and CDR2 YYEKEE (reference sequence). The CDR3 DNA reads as TGTGCCAGCAGCAGAGAAGGACAGGGGGCGGGCGAGCAGTACTTC. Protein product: CASSREGQGAGEQYF.

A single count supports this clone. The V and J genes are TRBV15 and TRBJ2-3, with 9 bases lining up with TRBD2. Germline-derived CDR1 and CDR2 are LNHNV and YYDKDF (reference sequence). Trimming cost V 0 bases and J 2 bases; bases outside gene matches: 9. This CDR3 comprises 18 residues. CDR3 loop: CATSREGPVAGVTDTQYF. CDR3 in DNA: TGTGCCACCAGCAGAGAGGGCCCGGTAGCGGGAGTCACAGATACGCAGTATTTT.